Below, 17 T cell receptor beta chains from the same sample are listed, as sequenced in a study of cytomegalovirus exposure and HLA in healthy donors. The PCR used 60 Vbeta and 13 Jbeta primers. Produced via immunoSEQ multiplex PCR; TCRdb's table is partial and in-frame only. The sample carries approximately 30,000 clones, less than 75% recorded once. Sample: PBMCs. These receptors were collected from a man aged 40-49 years in good health and CMV-seropositive.

This clone was seen a handful of times. V usage is TRBV19 and J usage is TRBJ2-7, with D tentatively TRBD1 (5 bases). Looked up from germline, CDR1 is LNHDA and CDR2 is SQIVND (reference sequence). This CDR3 region has 14 residues. The V end was cut by 4 bases, the J end by 1 base, with 11 bases between. CDR3 coding DNA: TGTGCCAGTAGTAACTCAGGGTTTTCCTACGAGCAGTACTTC. Protein: CASSNSGFSYEQYF.

In this sample, this clone turned up a few times. The DNA for the CDR3 is TGCGCCAGCAGCTTGGTTCCCAGCGGCAATGAGCAGTTCTTC. It encodes CASSLVPSGNEQFF. This chain joins TRBV5-1 and TRBJ2-1; possibly TRBD2 for D (5 bases). CDR3 length: 14 amino acids. CDR1 and CDR2 (germline): SGHRS, YFSETQ. V lost 0 bases and J lost 6, with 10 bases in between.

This clone was recorded a few times. V usage is TRBV4-2 and J usage is TRBJ2-1, with 9 bases fitting TRBD2. The V gene's germline CDR1 is LGHNA and CDR2 YNFKEQ. Unmatched junction bases numbered 7, after V lost 4 bases and J lost 6 bases. This CDR3 has 15 residues. The CDR3 reads CASSPSSGVFNEQFF. The CDR3 DNA reads TGTGCCAGCAGCCCCTCTAGCGGGGTCTTCAATGAGCAGTTCTTC.

The V gene is TRBV7-9, the J gene TRBJ2-1; 7 bases are shared with TRBD1. The J segment lost 0 bases and the V segment lost 1 base, leaving 0 bases of the junction unmatched. The CDR3 has 15 residues. Germline CDR1 is SEHNR and CDR2 is FQNEAQ (reference sequence). DNA for the CDR3: TGTGCCAGCAGCTTAGGGGACAGCTCCTACAATGAGCAGTTCTTC. Encoded protein: CASSLGDSSYNEQFF.

The rearrangement links TRBV7-8 to TRBJ1-3, with 9 bases aligning to TRBD1. Germline V gives CDR1 SGHVS, CDR2 FQNEAQ. The CDR3 spans 17 residues. With V trimmed by 1 base and J by 0 bases, 4 bases remained unmatched. As DNA, the CDR3 is TGTGCCAGCAGCTTAGGGGGACAGGGCCTCTCTGGAAACACCATATATTTT. It specifies CASSLGGQGLSGNTIYF.

This chain connects TRBV19 to TRBJ2-5; the match to TRBD1 covers 7 bases. This CDR3 spans 14 amino acids. Per the germline V gene, CDR1 is LNHDA and CDR2 is SQIVND (reference sequence). The V segment lost 1 base and the J segment 5 bases; nucleotides outside the gene matches: 4. The CDR3 here is CASSIGTGVETQYF. CDR3 nucleotides: TGTGCCAGTAGTATAGGGACAGGTGTTGAGACCCAGTACTTC.

This rearrangement joins TRBV12-5 to TRBJ1-4, with TRBD1 matching 9 bases. Germline V lookup: CDR1 LGHNT, CDR2 FRNRAP. The ends lost 2 bases at V and 11 bases at J; junction bases unmatched: 9. This CDR3 spans 15 amino acids. In DNA form, the CDR3 reads TGTGCTAGTGGTTTGCCGCCGGACAGGGGAGGCAAACTGTTTTTT. Amino acid sequence: CASGLPPDRGGKLFF. The variable domain in full, completed from reference TRBV12-5 and TRBJ1-4, reads DARVTQTPRHKVTEMGQEVTMRCQPILGHNTVFWYRQTMMQGLELLAYFRNRAPLDDSGMPKDRFSAEMPDATLATLKIQPSEPRDSAVYFCASGLPPDRGGKLFFGSGTQLSVL.

This chain connects TRBV10-3 to TRBJ2-5; no reliable D call. Germline CDR1 and CDR2: ENHRY and SYGVKD. V was pared by 10 bases and J by 2 bases, with 11 bases between. The CDR3 consists of 12 residues. CDR3 amino acids: CATAATQETQYF. CDR3 sequence (DNA): TGTGCCACCGCGGCTACACAAGAGACCCAGTACTTC.

This rearrangement joins TRBV19 to TRBJ2-5, with 8 bases that match TRBD2. Germline V gene sequence: CDR1 LNHDA, CDR2 SQIVND (reference sequence). V shed 1 base, J shed 5 bases, and the junction held 9 bases outside the gene matches. The CDR3 totals 16 residues. CDR3 DNA sequence: TGTGCCAGTAGTATAGTAGCGGGGAGGTCCCGGGAGACCCAGTACTTC. It encodes CASSIVAGRSRETQYF.

The rearrangement joins TRBV29-1 to TRBJ2-3, with 9 bases lining up with TRBD1. V shed 7 bases, J shed 0 bases, and the junction held 5 bases outside the gene matches. The CDR3 has 14 amino acids. Germline-derived CDR1 and CDR2 are SQVTM and ANQGSEA. The CDR3 coding sequence is TGCAGCGGTGGGACAGGGCCTAGCACAGATACGCAGTATTTT. Protein sequence: CSGGTGPSTDTQYF.

V is TRBV9 and J is TRBJ1-1; TRBD1 is a possible D gene (5 bases). V lost 3 bases and J 2 bases, leaving 11 bases between the germline ends. CDR1 is SGDLS and CDR2 is YYNGEE in the germline V gene. The CDR3 is 14 residues long. The CDR3 coding sequence is TGTGCCAGCAGCGCCCAGGGTCTTAACACTGAAGCTTTCTTT. Amino acid sequence: CASSAQGLNTEAFF.

About this clone: Other DNA sequences in this specimen translate into the identical CDR3. The V call is TRBV13, the J call TRBJ1-1; 10 bases align to TRBD1. Germline-derived CDR1 and CDR2 are PRHDT and FYEKMQ (reference sequence). V dropped 9 bases and J dropped 1; count of bases not matched to a gene: 8. CDR3 size: 15 residues. The CDR3 DNA sequence: TGTGCCAGTAGCACCGGGACAGGGGCGAACACTGAAGCTTTCTTT. This translates into CASSTGTGANTEAFF. Variable domain in full (rest from reference TRBV13 and TRBJ1-1): AAGVIQSPRHLIKEKRETATLKCYPIPRHDTVYWYQQGPGQDPQFLISFYEKMQSDKGSIPDRFSAQQFSDYHSELNMSSLELGDSALYFCASSTGTGANTEAFFGQGTRLTVV.

This clone was observed a single time. The V gene is TRBV6-5, the J gene TRBJ2-6, with a tentative D call TRBD2 (6 bases). From germline, CDR1 is MNHEY and CDR2 SVGAGI. The CDR3 length is 16 residues. V shed 0 bases and J shed 2 bases, with 8 bases lying between them. For the CDR3, the DNA is TGTGCCAGCAGTTACTCGTGGGGGGCTGGGGCCAACGTCCTGACTTTC. Translation: CASSYSWGAGANVLTF.

The rearrangement links TRBV30 to TRBJ2-2; 7 bases align to TRBD2. The trim removed 3 bases at V and 4 bases at J, leaving 5 bases unmatched. The CDR3 consists of 14 residues. Germline values: CDR1 GTSNPN, CDR2 SVGIG (reference sequence). The CDR3 spells CAWRLGGSTGELFF. Here the CDR3 DNA reads TGTGCCTGGAGACTGGGCGGGAGCACCGGGGAGCTGTTTTTT.

This clone was detected a few times. The rearrangement uses TRBV6-6 and TRBJ1-6; TRBD1 matches at 9 bases. Germline V gene sequence: CDR1 MNHNY, CDR2 SVGAGI (reference sequence). This CDR3 has 13 amino acids. Losses at the gene ends were 7 bases for V and 8 bases for J; bases not matched to a gene: 3. CDR3 DNA sequence: TGTGCCAGCAAGACAGGGGGGGATTCACCCCTCCACTTT. It translates to CASKTGGDSPLHF.

The J gene is TRBJ1-2, the V gene TRBV15, with D unresolved. This CDR3 contains 15 residues. V was clipped by 3 bases and J by 6 bases, with 17 bases between them. Germline V CDR1 and CDR2: LNHNV, YYDKDF (reference sequence). CDR3 in DNA: TGTGCCACCAGCAGCGGAGTTGGAGCGAACGATGGCTACACCTTC. Residues: CATSSGVGANDGYTF.

The chain recombines TRBV11-2 with TRBJ1-1; 7 nucleotides line up with TRBD1. V dropped 0 bases and J dropped 4; count of bases not matched to a gene: 5. CDR1 and CDR2 (germline): SGHAT, FQNNGV. The CDR3 totals 15 residues. CDR3 amino acids: CASSLDHRGGTEAFF. In DNA form, the CDR3 reads TGTGCCAGCAGCTTAGATCACAGGGGAGGCACTGAAGCTTTCTTT.